Each of the 5 T cell receptor beta chains below was sequenced from the same sample in a study of monozygotic twins with inflammatory bowel disease. Using the 5' RACE reads, TCRdb records one entry per CDR3 protein without DNA. The sample has fewer than 550,000 distinct CDR3 sequences, and its top ten clones hold 2.4%. The specimen sequenced was blood. Receptors were obtained from a human donor with ulcerative colitis or Crohn's disease, or a healthy co-twin of an affected twin (not recorded which).

The rearrangement uses TRBV6-1 and TRBJ1-3. The V gene's germline CDR1 is MNHNS and CDR2 SASEGT. This CDR3 comprises 14 residues. The CDR3 spells CASSEHSSGNTIYF.

The chain carries TRBV7-2 and TRBJ2-3; there is no DNA to check the TCRdb D call of TRBD1. Germline values: CDR1 SGHTA, CDR2 FQGNSA. The CDR3 is 15 residues long. The CDR3 sequence: CASSPHGPGADTQYF.

The rearrangement joins TRBV12-3 or TRBV12-4 to TRBJ2-2; TCRdb names TRBD1, which stays unverified in the absence of DNA. There are 16 residues in the CDR3. This chain's CDR3 is CASSWIDSRGAGELFF.

The chain joins TRBV10-3 to TRBJ2-3; the D call of TRBD2 rests on TCRdb alone, since no DNA is present to check it. Germline values: CDR1 ENHRY, CDR2 SYGVKD. The CDR3 consists of 12 residues. CDR3: CAISPETDTQYF.

The rearrangement links TRBV7-2 to TRBJ2-2; checking the TCRdb D call of TRBD1 is not possible without DNA. The CDR3 has 16 amino acids. Germline CDR1 SGHTA, CDR2 FQGNSA. CDR3 protein: CASSWGQGGATGELFF.